This T cell receptor beta chain emerged from a study of control samples from healthy donors and cancer patients. The CDR3 is made up of 14 amino acids. From germline, CDR1 is MNHEY and CDR2 SMNVEV (reference sequence). V was trimmed by 2 bases and J by 9 bases, leaving 14 bases between them. Assay used: immunoSEQ multiplex PCR; TCRdb lists only in-frame clones, some missing. The data show around 33,000 clones, around 86% seen once. This receptor was taken from a woman aged 35 to 49 with lung cancer. The material sequenced was PBMCs. The chain carries TRBV27 and TRBJ2-1, with TRBD1 as a possible D gene (6 bases). As DNA, the CDR3 is TGTGCCAGCAGTTTAGCGGACAGCCAATTTGAGCAGTTCTTC. Residues: CASSLADSQFEQFF.